One sample yielded the 25 T cell receptor beta chains listed below, sequenced in a study of blood T cell repertoires in COVID-19. The repertoire was sequenced with immunoSEQ multiplex PCR; TCRdb's copy has only in-frame clones and lacks some. The sample contains 200,000 to 250,000 clones, 75% to 85% of which appear only once. Sequenced input: PBMCs or T cells enriched from blood (not recorded which). The receptors derive from a woman between 35 and 50 years old with acute COVID-19.

This sequence joins TRBV5-4 and TRBJ2-5, with a possible D match to TRBD1 (6 bases). Germline V gives CDR1 SGHNT, CDR2 YYREEE (reference sequence). V was trimmed by 3 bases and J by 4 bases, leaving 22 bases between them. The CDR3 totals 17 residues. The CDR3 loop is CASSWGTRDIGGETQYF. In DNA form, the CDR3 reads TGTGCCAGCAGCTGGGGGACACGTGACATCGGCGGAGAGACCCAGTACTTC.

The CDR3 region has the DNA TGTGCCAGCTCACCGAACAGGGACGAGCGCTACACCTTC. It yields the protein CASSPNRDERYTF. V is TRBV18 and J is TRBJ1-2; D is perhaps TRBD1 (6 bases). CDR3 length equals 13 residues. The V gene lost 3 bases and the J gene lost 9 bases, with 14 bases spanning the gap. The germline V gene encodes CDR1 KGHSH and CDR2 LQKENI.

This chain connects TRBV6-1 to TRBJ1-6; 7 bases map to TRBD1. The CDR3 totals 14 residues. Germline V lookup: CDR1 MNHNS, CDR2 SASEGT. Trimming cost V 3 bases and J 7 bases; bases outside gene matches: 3. CDR3 residues: CASSDRQGNSPLHF. The CDR3 nucleotides are TGTGCCAGCAGTGATCGACAGGGCAATTCACCCCTCCACTTT.

This clone has ten or more counts. V and J are TRBV7-9 and TRBJ2-1; perhaps TRBD2 as D (5 bases). The CDR3 has 15 residues. From germline, CDR1 is SEHNR and CDR2 FQNEAQ (reference sequence). V dropped 5 bases and J dropped 5 bases, with 16 bases sitting between them. CDR3 sequence: CASSPLGGPNNEQFF. The CDR3 region has the DNA TGTGCCAGCAGCCCTCTTGGCGGGCCGAACAATGAGCAGTTCTTC.

CDR3 sequence (DNA): TGTGCCAGCAGTGTAACCGGGACAGGGAGCGAGCAGTACTTC. Its translation is CASSVTGTGSEQYF. V and J are TRBV6-2 or TRBV6-3 and TRBJ2-7; TRBD1 matches at 9 bases. CDR3 length: 14 residues. Germline CDR1 reads MNHEY; CDR2 reads SVGEGT. V was pared by 5 bases and J by 6 bases, with 8 bases of the junction left unmatched.

The V call is TRBV7-9, the J call TRBJ1-3; D is ambiguous. V was trimmed by 5 bases and J by 3 bases, leaving 14 bases between them. There are 15 residues in the CDR3. CDR1 is SEHNR and CDR2 is FQNEAQ in the germline V gene (reference sequence). The CDR3 DNA reads as TGTGCCAGCAGCCGGACTCTGGCGGATGGAAACACCATATATTTT. Translating it yields CASSRTLADGNTIYF.

The rearrangement uses TRBV29-1 and TRBJ1-1, with 7 bases matching TRBD1. The CDR3 is made up of 13 amino acids. Germline assignment: CDR1 SQVTM and CDR2 ANQGSEA. J gave up 3 bases and V 7 bases, and 8 bases lay outside the gene matches. In nucleotides, the CDR3 is TGCAGCGGGAAGATTACAGGGGACACTGAAGCTTTCTTT. It is translated as CSGKITGDTEAFF.

The DNA of the CDR3 is TGTGCCAGCAGCTTAGATCTCGGGGACTGGGAGACCCAGTACTTC. Translated: CASSLDLGDWETQYF. The chain combines TRBV11-2 with TRBJ2-5; tentative D call: TRBD2 (6 bases). The CDR3 contains 15 residues. Trimming cost V 0 bases and J 5 bases, with 13 bases left between them. Per germline, CDR1 SGHAT and CDR2 FQNNGV.

The chain couples TRBV27 to TRBJ2-5; the match to TRBD2 covers 7 bases. The CDR3 runs 15 residues. CDR1 and CDR2 from the germline V gene are MNHEY and SMNVEV (reference sequence). V trimming: 2 bases; J trimming: 5 bases; junction bases outside the gene matches: 8. The CDR3 DNA reads as TGTGCCAGCAGTTTAGCGGGAGTAGGAGGGGAGACCCAGTACTTC. This gives the protein CASSLAGVGGETQYF.

The chain uses TRBV7-8 and TRBJ1-4; 12 bases match TRBD1. Per germline, CDR1 SGHVS and CDR2 FQNEAQ. This CDR3 is 15 amino acids long. J lost 9 bases, V lost 5 bases, and 7 bases had no gene match. In nucleotides, the CDR3 is TGTGCCAGCAGCCCAACCGGGACAGGGGGCAAAAAACTGTTTTTT. This translates into CASSPTGTGGKKLFF.

In nucleotides, the CDR3 is TGTGCCAGTAGTATGGTCTCGCAGAAATTTTACACCGGGGAGCTGTTTTTT. It yields the protein CASSMVSQKFYTGELFF. The V and J genes are TRBV19 and TRBJ2-2; D not resolved. Germline CDR1 reads LNHDA; CDR2 reads SQIVND (reference sequence). This CDR3 contains 17 residues. With 3 bases removed from V and 3 bases from J, the gap between germline ends came to 17 bases.

The V and J genes are TRBV5-4 and TRBJ1-5; D not resolved. From germline, CDR1 is SGHNT and CDR2 YYREEE (reference sequence). Trimming shortened V by 0 bases and J by 2 bases, and 9 bases separated the two germline ends. The CDR3 covers 15 residues. The CDR3 sequence is CASSLDGSGNQPQHF. DNA for the CDR3: TGTGCCAGCAGCTTGGACGGGAGCGGCAATCAGCCCCAGCATTTT. Looking up the rest from reference TRBV5-4 and TRBJ1-5 gives the full variable domain: ETGVTQSPTHLIKTRGQQVTLRCSSQSGHNTVSWYQQALGQGPQFIFQYYREEENGRGNFPPRFSGLQFPNYSSELNVNALELDDSALYLCASSLDGSGNQPQHFGDGTRLSIL.

The CDR3: CASSLGETGTEAFF. The CDR3 bases are TGCGCCAGCAGCTTGGGTGAAACGGGCACTGAAGCTTTCTTT. The chain recombines TRBV5-1 with TRBJ1-1, with D unresolved. This CDR3 contains 14 residues. Germline CDR1 and CDR2: SGHRS and YFSETQ. V gave up 0 bases and J gave up 4 bases, with 10 bases separating them.

The V gene is TRBV28, the J gene TRBJ1-1, with 10 bases that match TRBD1. Trimming removed 6 bases from V and 3 bases from J; junction bases left unmatched: 4. The germline gives CDR1 MDHEN, CDR2 SYDVKM. The CDR3 covers 14 residues. CDR3 nucleotide sequence: TGTGCCAGCAGGGGACAGGGGTTTTACACTGAAGCTTTCTTT. Its translation: CASRGQGFYTEAFF.

The chain links TRBV6-2 or TRBV6-3 to TRBJ1-5; 9 bases agree with TRBD1. This CDR3 is built from 16 residues. Germline V gene lookup returns CDR1 MNHEY and CDR2 SVGEGT. Losses at the gene ends were 5 bases for V and 3 bases for J; bases not matched to a gene: 8. The CDR3 loop is CASSIRTGAYNQPQHF. The CDR3 DNA reads TGTGCCAGCAGTATCCGGACAGGGGCTTACAATCAGCCCCAGCATTTT.

CDR3 nucleotides: TGTGCCAGCAGTTCCAGGGTATATCAGCCCCAGCATTTT. It yields the protein CASSSRVYQPQHF. The rearrangement uses TRBV27 and TRBJ1-5; possibly TRBD1 for D (5 bases). This CDR3 has 13 residues. Germline lookup yields CDR1 MNHEY and CDR2 SMNVEV (reference sequence). The germline V and J ends were trimmed by 4 bases and 5 bases, with 9 bases remaining between them.

This clone was recorded a few times. The chain carries TRBV28 and TRBJ2-1; 9 bases fit TRBD2. The germline CDR1 and CDR2 sequences are MDHEN and SYDVKM. V was pared by 2 bases and J by 4 bases, with 3 bases of the junction left unmatched. CDR3 length: 15 residues. In DNA form, the CDR3 reads TGTGCCAGCAGTTTAGCGGGAGGGGGGTACAATGAGCAGTTCTTC. It specifies CASSLAGGGYNEQFF.

V usage is TRBV27 and J usage is TRBJ1-1; possibly TRBD1 for D (6 bases). The V end was cut by 2 bases, the J end by 1 base, with 14 bases between. Per the germline V gene, CDR1 is MNHEY and CDR2 is SMNVEV (reference sequence). The CDR3 is 16 residues long. The CDR3 is CASSLSAGAANTEAFF. CDR3 DNA sequence: TGTGCCAGCAGTTTAAGCGCGGGGGCGGCGAACACTGAAGCTTTCTTT.

The rearrangement links TRBV6-2 or TRBV6-3 to TRBJ1-1, with 8 bases lining up with TRBD1. CDR1 is MNHEY, CDR2 SVGEGT, per germline. The CDR3 runs to 15 residues. V shed 2 bases, J shed 2 bases, and the junction held 4 bases outside the gene matches. The CDR3 protein is CASSYRAGGNTEAFF. CDR3 coding DNA: TGTGCCAGCAGTTACAGGGCAGGGGGCAACACTGAAGCTTTCTTT.

V usage is TRBV12-3 or TRBV12-4 and J usage is TRBJ1-1; TRBD1 might be the D (6 bases). The germline V and J ends were trimmed by 10 bases and 5 bases, with 17 bases remaining between them. The CDR3 length is 13 residues. The CDR3 region has the DNA TGTGCCACCCCAGGGGAAGGGTTGACTGAAGCTTTCTTT. Translated: CATPGEGLTEAFF.

Only a few counts were recorded for this clone. The chain has TRBV6-4 and TRBJ2-2, with 9 bases matching TRBD2. Germline values: CDR1 MRHNA, CDR2 SNTAGT. The CDR3 has 16 amino acids. The V and J ends lost 2 bases and 6 bases, in that order; junction bases with no gene match: 7. The CDR3 coding sequence is TGTGCCAGCAGTGACGCGGCTAGCGGGACCGCCGGGGAGCTGTTTTTT. It is translated as CASSDAASGTAGELFF.

The chain recombines TRBV23-1 with TRBJ1-2, with D perhaps matching TRBD1 (5 bases). TRBV23-1 is treated as an ORF (open reading frame) with a function not yet certain. The ends were cut back, 0 bases at V and 5 bases at J, with 10 bases in the middle. The CDR3 covers 14 residues. CDR3 in amino acids: CASSQSPGIYGYTF. The CDR3 DNA reads TGCGCCAGCAGTCAATCCCCAGGGATTTATGGCTACACCTTC.

V gene TRBV29-1 combines with J gene TRBJ1-1; D is perhaps TRBD1 (6 bases). Trimming removed 4 bases at V and 0 bases at J, with 9 bases between. The CDR3 consists of 13 residues. CDR1 and CDR2 (germline): SQVTM, ANQGSEA. DNA for the CDR3: TGCAGCGTTGCCGGGACATTGAACACTGAAGCTTTCTTT. Translation: CSVAGTLNTEAFF.

V usage is TRBV9 and J usage is TRBJ2-2; 9 nucleotides line up with TRBD1. The germline CDR1 and CDR2 sequences are SGDLS and YYNGEE. CDR3 length: 16 residues. The ends lost 3 bases at V and 3 bases at J; junction bases unmatched: 6. As DNA, the CDR3 is TGTGCCAGCAGCGAGGCCGGGACAGGGTACACCGGGGAGCTGTTTTTT. This codes for CASSEAGTGYTGELFF.

V and J are TRBV28 and TRBJ2-1; TRBD1 matches 9 bases. CDR1 and CDR2 (germline): MDHEN, SYDVKM. The CDR3 is 15 amino acids. V gave up 7 bases and J gave up 4 bases; unmatched junction bases: 8. The CDR3 sequence: CASINRDRDYNEQFF. The DNA for the CDR3 is TGTGCCAGCATCAACCGGGACAGGGATTACAATGAGCAGTTCTTC.